The 8 T cell receptor beta chains listed next were all sequenced from one sample in a study of post-analysis software for immune sequencing data. Study-wide findings and caveats: Among 5 or 6 TRBV segments more frequent in patients than controls were TRBV5-6, TRBV5-1 and TRBV20-1.

TCR beta libraries were prepared from cDNA with unique molecular identifiers. One entry per CDR3 protein, called by TCRdb with MiXCR from the PCR reads. The sample contains 350,000 to 450,000 distinct CDR3 sequences, about 39% of which appear only once. These receptors' antigens are unknown. The sample comprised blood. Receptors originate from a girl aged 2 to 10 with multiple sclerosis.

This clonotype has a handful of counts. The chain is built from TRBV29-1 and TRBJ2-1, with D tentatively TRBD1 (5 bases). Germline V lookup: CDR1 SQVTM, CDR2 ANQGSEA. CDR3 length: 12 amino acids. The V end was cut by 4 bases, the J end by 5 bases, with 9 bases between. Written as DNA, the CDR3 is TGCAGCGTTGGTCCCAGGGACAATGAGCAGTTCTTC. Its protein product is CSVGPRDNEQFF.

The rearrangement links TRBV7-9 to TRBJ1-1; D remains unclear. The germline V and J ends were trimmed by 1 base and 4 bases, with 13 bases remaining between them. This CDR3 spans 15 amino acids. Per germline, CDR1 SEHNR and CDR2 FQNEAQ (reference sequence). CDR3 protein: CASSLEWSFPTEAFF. The CDR3 DNA reads as TGTGCCAGCAGCTTAGAGTGGTCTTTCCCCACTGAAGCTTTCTTT.

V usage is TRBV28 and J usage is TRBJ2-5; the D call may be TRBD1 or TRBD2 (6 bases each). The closer fit of TRBJ2-7 to the DNA end suggests the J call may be wrong. CDR1 is MDHEN, CDR2 SYDVKM, per germline. CDR3 size: 12 residues. The CDR3, as DNA: TGTGCCAGCGTAAAGGGGGGTTACGAGCAGTACTTC. It specifies CASVKGGYEQYF.

This chain links TRBV5-1 with TRBJ2-7; D is perhaps TRBD2 (5 bases). Trimming pared 0 bases from V and 2 bases from J, leaving 12 bases between. The length of the CDR3 is 15 residues. Germline V CDR1 and CDR2: SGHRS, YFSETQ. CDR3 sequence: CASSLGLASPYEQYF. CDR3 nucleotide sequence: TGCGCCAGCAGCTTGGGGTTAGCGAGTCCCTACGAGCAGTACTTC.

The sample holds a few counts of this clonotype. This chain links TRBV20-1 with TRBJ2-4, with 8 nucleotides matching TRBD1. The J call may not be correct, given that the DNA end is closer to TRBJ2-7. This CDR3 is built from 15 residues. Germline values: CDR1 DFQATT, CDR2 SNEGSKA (reference sequence). The CDR3 reads CSARDLGTGSYEQYF. In DNA, the CDR3 is TGCAGTGCTAGAGATCTCGGGACAGGTTCCTACGAGCAGTACTTC.

J is TRBJ1-2 and V is TRBV20-1; 9 bases are shared with TRBD1. With 4 bases clipped from V and 7 bases from J, the junction kept 7 bases outside the gene matches. CDR1 and CDR2 from the germline V gene are DFQATT and SNEGSKA (reference sequence). The CDR3 runs to 13 residues. DNA for the CDR3: TGCAGTGCTACACCTGGACAGGGGACTGGCTACACCTTC. Protein: CSATPGQGTGYTF.

Worth noting for this clonotype: The junction shows a germline mismatch at one end, possibly a read error. The chain uses TRBV6-5 and TRBJ1-4; D is possibly TRBD1 (6 bases). The CDR3 loop spans 17 amino acids. Looked up from germline, CDR1 is MNHEY and CDR2 is SVGAGI. CDR3 amino acids: CAGSYSSGGGGNEKLFF. The CDR3 nucleotides read TGTGCCGGCAGTTACTCTTCCGGTGGAGGGGGTAATGAAAAACTGTTTTTT.

This chain joins TRBV5-1 and TRBJ2-7, with D perhaps matching TRBD1 (6 bases). The CDR3 sequence is 13 residues long. With 0 bases removed from V and 6 bases from J, the gap between germline ends came to 10 bases. Germline CDR1 and CDR2: SGHRS and YFSETQ. CDR3 nucleotide sequence: TGCGCCAGCAGCTTGGAGGGGGTTCGCGAGCAGTACTTC. Protein sequence: CASSLEGVREQYF.